This T cell receptor (beta chain) is from a study of CD8 T cells in cerebrospinal fluid in Alzheimer's disease. Overall study findings and caveats: No causal link between EBV and Alzheimer's follows from EBV-specific cerebrospinal fluid TCRs, authors warned. Versus healthy subjects, Alzheimer's patients more often had clones of at least 3%.

Considering frequency, this clonotype is large. The antigen remains unidentified. TCRdb re-called the 10x single-cell sequencing reads; one entry per CDR3 protein, DNA not given. The repertoire table contains over a thousand distinct CDR3 sequences. This sequence was found in a human donor with mild cognitive impairment. What was sequenced was cerebrospinal fluid.

Here the CDR3 reads CASNPGQGTDTQYF. The chain is built from TRBV5-1 and TRBJ2-3; no DNA is available, so the TRBD1 call from TCRdb remains unchecked. From germline, CDR1 is SGHRS and CDR2 YFSETQ. The CDR3 extends over 14 amino acids.